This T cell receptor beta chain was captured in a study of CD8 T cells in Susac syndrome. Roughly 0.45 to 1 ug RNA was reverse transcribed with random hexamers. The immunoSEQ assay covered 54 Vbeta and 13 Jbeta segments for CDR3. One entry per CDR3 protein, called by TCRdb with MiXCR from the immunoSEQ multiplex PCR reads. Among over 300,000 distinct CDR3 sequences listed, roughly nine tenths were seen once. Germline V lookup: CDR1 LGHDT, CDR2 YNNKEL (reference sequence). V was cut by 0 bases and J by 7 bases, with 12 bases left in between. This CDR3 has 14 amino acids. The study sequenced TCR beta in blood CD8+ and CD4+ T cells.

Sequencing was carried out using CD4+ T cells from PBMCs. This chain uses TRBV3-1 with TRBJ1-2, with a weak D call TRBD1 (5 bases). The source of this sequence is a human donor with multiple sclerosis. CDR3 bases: TGTGCCAGCAGCCAAGATCGGGGCTATGGTGGCTACACCTTC. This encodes CASSQDRGYGGYTF. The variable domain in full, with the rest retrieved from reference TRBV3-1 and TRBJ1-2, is DTAVSQTPKYLVTQMGNDKSIKCEQNLGHDTMYWYKQDSKKFLKIMFSYNNKELIINETVPNRFSPKSPDKAHLNLHINSLELGDSAVYFCASSQDRGYGGYTFGSGTRLTVV.